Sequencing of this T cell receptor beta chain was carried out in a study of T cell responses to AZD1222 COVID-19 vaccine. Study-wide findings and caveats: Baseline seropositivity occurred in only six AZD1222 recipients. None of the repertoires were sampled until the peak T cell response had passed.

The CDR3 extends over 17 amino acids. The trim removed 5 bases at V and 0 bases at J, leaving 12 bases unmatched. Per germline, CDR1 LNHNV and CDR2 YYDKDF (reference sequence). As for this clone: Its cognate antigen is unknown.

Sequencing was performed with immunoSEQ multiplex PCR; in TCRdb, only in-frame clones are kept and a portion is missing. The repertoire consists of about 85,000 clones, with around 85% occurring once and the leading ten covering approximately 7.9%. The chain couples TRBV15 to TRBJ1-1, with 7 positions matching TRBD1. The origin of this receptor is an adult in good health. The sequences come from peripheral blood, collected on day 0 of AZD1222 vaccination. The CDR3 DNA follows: TGTGCCACCAGCGGGCATGGACTACAGGGGATGAACACTGAAGCTTTCTTT. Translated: CATSGHGLQGMNTEAFF.